The 18 T cell receptor beta chains reported below all come from one sample, sequenced in a study of OX40 agonist ivuxolimab in advanced cancers. Method: immunoSEQ multiplex PCR; TCRdb's copy keeps in-frame clones and lacks some. The table lists about 21,000 clones, about 80% of them singletons, with approximately 30% in the top ten. Sequences were derived from CD4+ or CD8+ T cells sorted from blood, sampled in a trial of the OX40 agonist ivuxolimab. These TCRs come from an adult with an advanced solid tumor such as melanoma, head and neck, liver or kidney cancer.

The chain combines TRBV6-5 with TRBJ2-7; D unresolved. From germline, CDR1 is MNHEY and CDR2 SVGAGI. V shed 2 bases and J shed 4 bases, with 9 bases lying between them. The CDR3 sequence is 13 residues long. The CDR3 nucleotides are TGTGCCAGCAGTTACGGTCCGAATTACGAGCAGTACTTC. As protein: CASSYGPNYEQYF.

The chain carries TRBV5-1 and TRBJ1-1; 8 positions agree with TRBD1. This CDR3 has 17 amino acids. The V segment lost 0 bases and the J segment 0 bases; nucleotides outside the gene matches: 7. CDR1 is SGHRS, CDR2 YFSETQ, per germline. The DNA for the CDR3 is TGCGCCAGCAGCTTGGCCCTGGGACAGGAGATGAACACTGAAGCTTTCTTT. Amino acid sequence: CASSLALGQEMNTEAFF.

The rearrangement uses TRBV13 and TRBJ2-7; 16 positions agree with TRBD2. This CDR3 has 19 residues. Trimming took 4 bases from V and 2 from J; bases not matched to a gene: 11. Per germline, CDR1 PRHDT and CDR2 FYEKMQ (reference sequence). The CDR3 is CASSSGPGTSGRVAYEQYF. As DNA, the CDR3 is TGTGCCAGCAGCTCAGGGCCCGGGACTAGCGGGAGGGTAGCCTACGAGCAGTACTTC.

CDR3 sequence: CASSPRVLAEFYNEQFF. DNA for the CDR3: TGTGCCAGCAGCCCTAGGGTTTTAGCTGAATTCTACAATGAGCAGTTCTTC. The V and J genes are TRBV7-8 and TRBJ2-1; D is unclear. V gave up 5 bases and J gave up 3 bases, with 20 bases separating them. The CDR3 sequence is 17 residues long. Germline values: CDR1 SGHVS, CDR2 FQNEAQ.

Written as DNA, the CDR3 is TGTGCCAGCAGTCCTGGGACAGCCTTTAGGCAGTACTTC. It specifies CASSPGTAFRQYF. The chain carries TRBV6-6 and TRBJ2-7; TRBD1 agrees at 7 bases. The V and J ends lost 5 bases and 9 bases, in that order; junction bases with no gene match: 10. Germline V CDR1 and CDR2: MNHNY, SVGAGI (reference sequence). This CDR3 region has 13 residues.

The rearrangement links TRBV6-5 to TRBJ2-4, with 14 bases identical to TRBD2. CDR3 size: 15 residues. Germline V lookup: CDR1 MNHEY, CDR2 SVGAGI. V shed 4 bases, J shed 9 bases, and the junction held 5 bases outside the gene matches. CDR3 bases: TGTGCCAGCAGTTCCGGGACTAGCGGGAGAGGCATTCAGTACTTC. Translating gives CASSSGTSGRGIQYF.

A single count supports this clone. V gene TRBV4-1 combines with J gene TRBJ2-4, with D uncertain. CDR3 length: 15 amino acids. Germline V gene lookup returns CDR1 MGHRA and CDR2 YSYEKL. With 2 bases removed from V and 3 bases from J, the gap between germline ends came to 11 bases. CDR3 DNA: TGCGCCAGCAGCCAATTAACTCTAGGCAAAAACATTCAGTACTTC. Encoded protein: CASSQLTLGKNIQYF.

This clone was counted once. The chain couples TRBV9 to TRBJ1-2, with 7 bases identical to TRBD1. The CDR3 totals 15 residues. V shed 4 bases, J shed 0 bases, and the junction held 6 bases outside the gene matches. CDR1 and CDR2 (germline): SGDLS, YYNGEE. The CDR3: CASSLGTDANYGYTF. DNA of the CDR3: TGTGCCAGCAGCCTAGGGACAGACGCTAACTATGGCTACACCTTC.

The rearrangement joins TRBV6-4 to TRBJ2-7, with D unclear. The CDR3 is 16 amino acids. Deletions cut 3 bases from V and 0 bases from J, with 15 bases between. Germline V gene sequence: CDR1 MRHNA, CDR2 SNTAGT. The CDR3 DNA sequence: TGTGCCAGCAGTGAAGCTGGGCACCCTAACTCCTACGAGCAGTACTTC. It translates to CASSEAGHPNSYEQYF.

The chain couples TRBV10-2 to TRBJ2-7; D gene ambiguous. The germline V gene encodes CDR1 WSHSY and CDR2 SAAADI. The CDR3 length is 13 residues. V lost 0 bases to trimming and J lost 11 bases, with 14 bases between them. CDR3 in amino acids: CASSESDGPTEYF. In nucleotides, the CDR3 is TGCGCCAGCAGTGAGTCGGACGGCCCAACCGAGTACTTC.

A remark on this clone: This probably arose from a read error, given a far larger clone one base away. V gene TRBV5-1 combines with J gene TRBJ2-3; 9 bases align to TRBD2. CDR1 and CDR2 (germline): SGHRS, YFSETQ. V was clipped by 0 bases and J by 4 bases; unmatched bases: 6. The length of the CDR3 is 16 residues. CDR3 sequence (DNA): TGCGCCAGCAGCTTGGGGGCGGGAGGGCCGTCAGATACGCAGTATTTT. It yields the protein CASSLGAGGPSDTQYF. Combining the CDR3 with reference TRBV5-1 and TRBJ2-3 gives the whole variable domain KAGVTQTPRYLIKTRGQQVTLSCSPISGHRSVSWYQQTPGQGLQFLFEYFSETQRNKGNFPGRFSGRQFSNSRSEMNVSTLELGDSALYLCASSLGAGGPSDTQYFGPGTRLTVL.

The J gene is TRBJ1-2, the V gene TRBV5-4, with no clear D. The V gene lost 1 base and the J gene lost 2 bases, with 3 bases spanning the gap. This CDR3 is 12 amino acids long. Germline assignment: CDR1 SGHNT and CDR2 YYREEE (reference sequence). The CDR3 DNA reads TGTGCCAGCAGCTTGCTGAACTATGGCTACACCTTC. Residues: CASSLLNYGYTF. The variable domain in full, with the rest retrieved from reference TRBV5-4 and TRBJ1-2, is ETGVTQSPTHLIKTRGQQVTLRCSSQSGHNTVSWYQQALGQGPQFIFQYYREEENGRGNFPPRFSGLQFPNYSSELNVNALELDDSALYLCASSLLNYGYTFGSGTRLTVV.

This clone was counted between two and nine times. The chain is built from TRBV2 and TRBJ1-5, with D maybe TRBD1 (5 bases). This CDR3 has 15 amino acids. V lost 8 bases and J lost 3, with 17 bases in between. Germline V gene lookup returns CDR1 SNHLY and CDR2 FYNNEI. The CDR3 sequence is CASRRAGFNNQPQHF. CDR3 in DNA: TGTGCCAGCCGGCGGGCAGGGTTTAACAATCAGCCCCAGCATTTT.

The chain employs TRBV5-1 and TRBJ1-1; D call uncertain. CDR3 length: 13 residues. CDR1 is SGHRS and CDR2 is YFSETQ in the germline V gene. The ends were cut back, 3 bases at V and 1 base at J, with 7 bases in the middle. The DNA for the CDR3 is TGCGCCAGCAGCTGGACGGCGAACACTGAAGCTTTCTTT. As protein: CASSWTANTEAFF.

CDR3 sequence (DNA): TGTGCCAGCAGTTTCTCTCCAGGGGGCACTGAAGCTTTCTTT. Translating gives CASSFSPGGTEAFF. The chain combines TRBV27 with TRBJ1-1, with 7 bases lining up with TRBD1. The CDR3 extends over 14 amino acids. V trimming: 3 bases; J trimming: 4 bases; junction bases outside the gene matches: 5. Germline assignment: CDR1 MNHEY and CDR2 SMNVEV (reference sequence).

The V gene is TRBV6-1, the J gene TRBJ2-5, with D possibly matching TRBD1 (5 bases). Deletions cut 2 bases from V and 3 bases from J, with 22 bases between. Per the germline V gene, CDR1 is MNHNS and CDR2 is SASEGT. This CDR3 is 18 amino acids long. In DNA, the CDR3 is TGTGCCAGCAGTGAATTTGAAGTTGTGACAGCTAGAGAAGAGACCCAGTACTTC. Its protein product is CASSEFEVVTAREETQYF.

The chain joins TRBV5-6 to TRBJ2-3; TRBD2 might be the D (5 bases). The CDR3 runs to 15 residues. The V end lost 0 bases, the J end lost 6 bases, and 14 bases lay between the germline ends. Germline loops: CDR1 SGHDT, CDR2 YYEEEE. For the CDR3, the DNA is TGTGCCAGCAGCTTGGGCCCGGACGGGGAGGATACGCAGTATTTT. Protein: CASSLGPDGEDTQYF.

The CDR3 DNA follows: TGCGCCAGCAGCTCGGGACAGGGATGGGAGACCCAGTACTTC. This codes for CASSSGQGWETQYF. J is TRBJ2-5 and V is TRBV5-1; 9 bases map to TRBD1. Trimming removed 3 bases from V and 5 bases from J; junction bases left unmatched: 5. Germline V gives CDR1 SGHRS, CDR2 YFSETQ. This CDR3 spans 14 amino acids. Drawing the rest from reference TRBV5-1 and TRBJ2-5, the complete variable domain is KAGVTQTPRYLIKTRGQQVTLSCSPISGHRSVSWYQQTPGQGLQFLFEYFSETQRNKGNFPGRFSGRQFSNSRSEMNVSTLELGDSALYLCASSSGQGWETQYFGPGTRLLVL.